This note documents a single TCR beta chain sequence. When the RNA was reverse transcribed, random hexamers were used with an input of 0.5 to 1 ug. Amplification of TCR beta CDR3 used immunoSEQ multiplex PCR across 54 Vbeta and 13 Jbeta. TCRdb re-called the immunoSEQ multiplex PCR reads through MiXCR, storing one row per CDR3 protein. The sample lists around 130,000 distinct CDR3 sequences; around 96% were seen once. High-throughput TCR beta sequencing covered peripheral CD8+ and CD4+ T cells. TEMRA cells were FACS-enriched, while CD8+ and CD4+ T cells were negatively isolated. The sample comes from a study of CD8 T cells in Susac syndrome. Looked up from germline, CDR1 is ENHRY and CDR2 is SYGVKD. V was cut by 3 bases and J by 5 bases, with 8 bases left in between. The CDR3 is 13 amino acids.

The chain combines TRBV10-3 with TRBJ2-1; D remains ambiguous. The sample consisted of CD4+ T cells from PBMCs. The TCR sequence derives from a human donor with multiple sclerosis. CDR3 sequence reads: CAISESGHNEQFF. The DNA of the CDR3 is TGTGCCATCAGTGAAAGTGGGCACAATGAGCAGTTCTTC.